This is a list of T cell receptor beta chains from one sample in a study of CD8 T cells in ankylosing spondylitis. TCRdb reprocessed the 5' RACE reads with MiXCR, giving one entry per CDR3 protein. The repertoire holds more than 250,000 distinct CDR3 sequences, with around 10% as singletons. Input material: blood, either unsorted or a sorted T cell fraction (not recorded which). These receptors all come from a female donor with ankylosing spondylitis or in good health (not recorded which). CDR3s include the opening cysteine and the closing phenylalanine or tryptophan. D genes are given only for firm matches. Expanded clones are given a class, and other clones once, few, many or no size at all.

v_call	clone_size	j_call	d_call	cdr3_aa	cdr3_nt
TRBV5-1	many	TRBJ1-6	.	CASRKENSPLHF	TGCGCCAGCAGGAAGGAGAATTCACCCCTCCACTTT
TRBV5-1	.	TRBJ1-6	.	CASRAASGNSPLHF	TGCGCCAGCAGGGCGGCATCGGGCAATTCACCCCTCCACTTT
TRBV10-3	many	TRBJ2-7	TRBD1	CAISLTGGPDYEQYF	TGTGCCATCAGCCTGACAGGGGGGCCCGACTACGAGCAGTACTTC
TRBV20-1	many	TRBJ1-5	.	CSAQGPARNQPQHF	TGCAGTGCCCAGGGCCCTGCTCGCAATCAGCCCCAGCATTTT
TRBV6-4	many	TRBJ2-2	.	CASSDRADTGELFF	TGTGCCAGCAGTGACAGGGCGGACACCGGGGAGCTGTTTTTT
TRBV20-1	many	TRBJ2-6	.	CSARVRWSGANVLTF	TGCAGTGCTAGAGTTAGATGGTCTGGGGCCAACGTCCTGACTTTC
TRBV3-1	.	TRBJ1-2	.	CASSQGSGVTGYTF	TGTGCCAGCAGCCAAGGCTCAGGGGTTACTGGCTACACCTTC
TRBV27	many	TRBJ1-1	.	CASSSRYLTGSAEAFF	TGTGCCAGCAGTTCCCGTTACCTGACAGGTTCTGCTGAAGCTTTCTTT
TRBV9	many	TRBJ2-1	.	CASSVAFNEQFF	TGTGCCAGCAGCGTTGCCTTCAATGAGCAGTTCTTC
TRBV27	few	TRBJ1-6	TRBD1	CASSPLDRGYSPLHF	TGTGCCAGCAGTCCTCTGGACAGGGGGTATTCACCCCTCCACTTT
TRBV3-1	.	TRBJ2-3	TRBD2	CASCLLGRGGGDTQYF	TGTGCCAGCTGCCTCCTGGGTCGCGGGGGTGGAGATACGCAGTATTTT
TRBV29-1	.	TRBJ2-1	.	CSPLERSNEQFF	TGCAGCCCCCTTGAGAGGTCCAATGAGCAGTTCTTC
TRBV5-1	many	TRBJ1-5	.	CASSFRGELNQPQHF	TGCGCCAGCAGCTTCCGGGGCGAGCTCAATCAGCCCCAGCATTTT
TRBV12-3/TRBV12-4	many	TRBJ2-1	TRBD2	CASSLTSVDEQFF	TGTGCCAGCAGTTTGACTAGCGTGGATGAGCAGTTCTTC
TRBV5-1	many	TRBJ2-3	TRBD1	CASSSMTGETDTQYF	TGCGCCAGCAGCTCAATGACAGGGGAGACAGATACGCAGTATTTT
TRBV29-1	many	TRBJ2-7	TRBD1	CSVVGQGTYEQYF	TGCAGCGTTGTAGGACAGGGCACCTACGAGCAGTACTTC
TRBV24-1	many	TRBJ1-2	.	CATSEPTENYGYTF	TGTGCCACCAGTGAACCGACGGAGAACTATGGCTACACCTTC
TRBV19	.	TRBJ2-7	.	CASSNVVVYEQYF	TGTGCCAGTAGTAACGTGGTGGTGTACGAGCAGTACTTC
TRBV18	many	TRBJ1-2	.	CASSPGLLDYGYTF	TGTGCCAGCTCACCCGGACTACTCGACTATGGCTACACCTTC
TRBV29-1	few	TRBJ2-7	TRBD2	CSVATSGTRSSEQYF	TGCAGCGTTGCGACTAGCGGGACCCGTTCGAGTGAGCAGTACTTC
TRBV19	many	TRBJ1-5	TRBD1	CASSMGQALNQPQHF	TGTGCCAGTAGTATGGGACAGGCCCTCAATCAGCCCCAGCATTTT
TRBV9	many	TRBJ2-1	TRBD2	CASSVGGLAAEQFF	TGTGCCAGCAGCGTAGGGGGACTAGCGGCCGAGCAGTTCTTC
TRBV20-1	many	TRBJ2-2	.	CRGSPRDGDTGELFF	TGCAGGGGTTCTCCAAGGGACGGTGACACCGGGGAGCTGTTTTTT
TRBV20-1	many	TRBJ1-1	TRBD1	CRPGQGNTEAFF	TGCAGGCCGGGACAGGGGAACACTGAAGCTTTCTTT
TRBV2	few	TRBJ2-1	TRBD1	CASSALPGQGQVF	TGTGCCAGCAGTGCACTCCCGGGACAGGGTCAGGTGTTC
TRBV20-1	few	TRBJ2-6	TRBD1	CSVRGTGQGAFSGANVLTF	TGCAGTGTTAGAGGAACCGGACAGGGGGCCTTCTCTGGGGCCAACGTCCTGACTTTC
TRBV29-1	many	TRBJ2-2	.	CSVAGQAITGELFF	TGCAGCGTAGCGGGACAGGCTATCACCGGGGAGCTGTTTTTT
TRBV7-9	many	TRBJ2-2	.	CASSLGLQLFF	TGTGCCAGCAGCTTAGGCCTGCAGCTGTTTTTT
TRBV6-2/TRBV6-3	many	TRBJ2-3	TRBD2	CASSYWASGSADTQYF	TGTGCCAGCAGTTACTGGGCTAGCGGGAGTGCAGATACGCAGTATTTT
TRBV11-1	many	TRBJ2-7	.	CASSFGDDSSREQYF	TGTGCCAGCAGCTTTGGAGATGACAGTTCTCGGGAGCAGTACTTC
TRBV20-1	many	TRBJ2-7	TRBD1	CSASEQDRGPFSYEQYF	TGCAGTGCTAGTGAGCAAGACAGGGGCCCCTTCTCCTACGAGCAGTACTTC
TRBV28	many	TRBJ2-7	.	CASTTLTYEQYF	TGTGCCAGTACTACTCTTACCTACGAGCAGTACTTC
TRBV20-1	many	TRBJ2-5	TRBD2	CSAKPGTSGTQYF	TGCAGTGCTAAACCCGGGACTAGCGGGACCCAGTACTTC
TRBV20-1	many	TRBJ2-1	TRBD2	CSARSGTSGSGEQFF	TGCAGTGCTAGGTCCGGGACTAGCGGGAGTGGGGAGCAGTTCTTC
TRBV12-3/TRBV12-4	few	TRBJ1-3	.	CASSWGPLNTIYF	TGTGCCAGCAGTTGGGGCCCTTTAAACACCATATATTTT
TRBV3-1	few	TRBJ1-4	.	CASSPTVQSTFVFF	TGTGCCAGCAGCCCTACGGTGCAGAGCACCTTTGTGTTTTTT
TRBV7-2	many	TRBJ2-3	.	CASRPGGSSTDTQYF	TGTGCCAGCAGACCAGGAGGATCTAGCACAGATACGCAGTATTTT
TRBV18	few	TRBJ2-6	.	CASSPLSGANVLTF	TGTGCCAGCTCACCCCTATCTGGGGCCAACGTCCTGACTTTC